This TCR beta chain comes out of a study of cytomegalovirus exposure and HLA in healthy donors (TCRdb year 2017). Concerning the study at large: According to an earlier analysis of a few hundred of the donors, 150 million to 200 million T cells yielded 117 million unique TCR beta sequences and 250 to 350 Gb of sequence data. An early release covering roughly 640 HLA-typed donors comprised 300 to 350 gigabases of sequencing data and roughly 85 million unique TCR sequences. Among the roughly 400 genotyped donors, around 81% belonged to the genetic ancestry cluster associated with self-reported Caucasian donors. The aim of the study was to test whether cataloging public T cell receptors could identify signatures of past pathogen exposure. The T cell repertoires of several hundred subjects were profiled by immunosequencing and related to cytomegalovirus serostatus. Besides the first cohort of hundreds of subjects, a separate validation cohort made up of some 110 different subjects was used. High-throughput TCR immunosequencing, statistical association of individual TCRs with disease status, and machine learning were combined to predict cytomegalovirus infection status. A later analysis re-examined previously published TCR beta repertoires from roughly 720 donors and added high-resolution HLA genotyping to investigate patterns of TCR occurrence. Rather than drawing on any new phenotypic data, the later analysis identified candidate immune exposures from TCR beta sequences and the way those sequences occurred across donors. An earlier analysis of 587 of the donors used high-throughput TCR beta sequencing to judge whether each TCR beta V gene segment behaved as functional or pseudogenic. Donor age, sex, ethnicity and CMV serostatus were collected together with the repertoire data. In a later genetic analysis, genome-wide SNP genotypes for about three fifths of the roughly 670 donors were used, and that subset was treated as a discovery cohort. All discovery cohort repertoires had been generated using a single sequencing platform. HLA typing included class I and class II loci at four-digit resolution. The number of typed donors differed by locus: roughly 620-640 for A, B, C, DRB1 and DQB1; some 500 for DQA1; 606 for DPA1; and some 450 for DPB1. A few DR-DQ haplotypes were handled as single units for association and clustering because linkage in the cohort was strong. Among around 400 genotyped donors of the cohort, an average of about 240,000 unique TCR beta nucleotide sequences was sequenced per donor, of which 15% to 20% were non-productive.

Reading the germline V gene (reference sequence) gives CDR1 LNHDA and CDR2 SQIVND. From the cysteine up to the phenylalanine, the CDR3 has a length of 14 residues. Left in the record is the CDR3 DNA by itself, 42 bases read in frame from the first base. Clipping removes 8 bases from V and 3 bases from J, with 7 as the unmatched junction base count. With regard to this clone: Its antigen is not yet known. Within one base of it there is no much larger clone, and no base qualities were kept.

The paper's findings and limits, for the study overall: According to a later analysis, TCR association rates differed among HLA loci, with DRB1 alleles showing the most associated TCRs and HLA-C alleles showing the fewest. The sequencing pipeline was judged likely to have produced a cluster of highly shared sequence variants as a technical artifact. A further reported finding was that TCR beta sequences accurately predicted the HLA-A and HLA-B alleles for most subjects in the first cohort. Because the 87-base-pair reads could not distinguish some IMGT-functional V segments, including TRBV6-2 and TRBV6-3, those segments were excluded. Most TCR sequences were observed very rarely across donors, whereas some public TCRs were present in many individuals. According to a later genetic analysis, donors in an Asian-associated ancestry cluster had fewer N-insertions in productive TCRs than the approximately 610-donor mean. The authors suggested that the approach could potentially be extended to other disease states and immunological phenotypes. A later genetic analysis associated a missense DCLRE1C variant with V-gene and J-gene trimming of TCR beta chains, and an independent cohort replicated the association. A total of 150 or so TCR beta chains were listed by the study as associated with cytomegalovirus. The earlier analysis of around 600 of the donors excluded seventeen rarely observed V segments, including chromosome 9 orphons, because counts were too low. In a later analysis, HLA-associated TCR beta chains showed more clonal expansion and lower generation probabilities than non-associated chains that were equally common. In vitro tests confirmed that a few of the cytomegalovirus-associated TCR beta chains recognize cytomegalovirus antigens. CMV serostatus was the only immune exposure information available for the cohort. Strong co-occurrence of HLA alleles, especially DR and DQ, made assigning TCR associations to individual alleles difficult. Correlated functional status among segregating V segments might be attributable to linkage disequilibrium, but an unknown experimental factor could not be ruled out. Cytomegalovirus status was reported to be diagnosed by the classifier with high specificity and sensitivity in both the original and validation cohorts. In a later analysis, most CMV-associated TCR beta chains were found to appear HLA-restricted, with HLA associations seemingly driven largely by CMV exposure. Broadly in line with IMGT annotations, most TCR beta V segments showed up in productive rearrangements about 90% or about 30% of the time in an earlier analysis of 587 of the donors. Several of the top co-occurrence clusters appeared to be linked to parvovirus B19, influenza, CMV and Epstein-Barr virus, according to a later analysis. Presence/absence analyses assumed roughly uniform sequencing depth across donors, an assumption that may not hold. At a false discovery rate of 0.05, a later analysis linked 15,000 to 20,000 TCR beta sequences to specific HLA alleles. Because HLA typing was unavailable for some donors at each locus, only the typed subset was used in association tests. In this cohort, only TCR beta chains were sequenced, and detectable features were limited by the absence of alpha or paired-chain data.

In total, over 600 healthy bone marrow donors made up the cohort. At the time of sampling, every cohort member was nominally healthy, though immune exposures that went unrecorded were likely present. The donor tested CMV seronegative and was one of the 352 seronegative cohort members. A peripheral blood sample was collected from each donor, and TCR beta sequencing was performed on peripheral blood mononuclear cells. Genomic DNA was extracted from the blood cell samples with the Qiagen DNeasy Blood Extraction Kit. Preparation of the library involved the immunoSEQ multiplex PCR assay. For the multiplex PCR, a mixture combining 60 forward primers for TCR Vbeta segments and 13 reverse primers for TCR Jbeta segments was used. Amplification of the CDR3 region of rearranged TCR beta genes was performed with a multiplex PCR assay on genomic DNA. The amplified TCR beta libraries were sequenced on the Illumina HiSeq System as 87-base-pair reads. From the authors' description of their analysis: A later analysis counted around 72 million unique TCR beta chains across the 600 to 850 repertoires, and 10 million to 12 million of these chains were shared by at least two donors. Raw reads were error-corrected and collapsed into unique sequences with a nearest-neighbor algorithm that merged closely related sequences to remove PCR and sequencing errors. To assign V, D and J gene segments, CDR3 sequences were aligned to IMGT reference sequences. For a sequence to be retained, a match of at least six nucleotides was required to both a V gene segment and a J gene segment. A rearrangement was called productive if the CDR3 had no stop codons and remained in frame with V and J, and every other rearrangement was called non-productive. CDR3 was defined according to IMGT convention as the region running from the second conserved V-encoded cysteine to the conserved J-encoded phenylalanine. The earlier analysis of some 550 of the donors excluded any sequence lacking an unambiguous match to a single V gene segment. In an earlier analysis of a few hundred of the donors, a V segment was called functional when productive rearrangements were above 56.7%, and segregating when the standard deviation between donors exceeded 5%. To diagnose cytomegalovirus status from the catalog of TCR beta chain sequences, a statistical classification framework was built. In a later analysis, V and J genes were assigned by comparing TCR nucleotide sequences against IMGT/GENE-DB human TR gene sequences. In a later analysis, CDR3 sequences and most-parsimonious VDJ recombination scenarios were assigned using the TCRdist pipeline. In a later analysis, each TCR beta chain was defined by its CDR3 amino acid sequence together with its V-gene family, and reads lacking a unique V-gene family were excluded. In a later analysis, 500 to 650 highly shared, low-generation-probability nucleotide sequences were removed to address suspected cross-contamination and a sequencing artifact. A later analysis calculated a clonal expansion index for each public chain from normalized within-repertoire ranks of inferred template counts. Generation probabilities in a later analysis came from a VDJ recombination model fitted to out-of-frame rearrangements, and those results were checked against IGoR. In a later analysis, hypergeometric tests were used to score TCR-TCR, TCR-HLA and TCR-CMV co-occurrence, with a repertoire-size bias correction applied to TCR pairs. To estimate false discovery rates, a later analysis permuted the HLA or CMV assignments 20 times. In a later analysis, co-occurring TCRs were grouped using DBSCAN, and TCRdist sequence similarity was added for clustering within HLA-allele-positive subsets. Repertoires with fewer than 30,000 or more than 120,000 public chains, plus five repertoires with anomalous nucleotide sharing, were excluded from co-occurrence clustering. TCRdb took over this immuneACCESS table, retaining in-frame rearrangements with V and J assigned. Such tables are incomplete; in checked studies, under half of the missing clones stem from an unresolved V gene, and the remainder is unexplained. The V and J calls and clone size were taken over from that table, and D and trimming were inferred from the DNA. The sample has under 110,000 clones on record, roughly four fifths of them singletons. Together, the top ten hold under 2% of the sample.

This clonotype was obtained from a man in his forties or fifties in good health and CMV-seronegative. The sequenced sample consisted of PBMCs. Recombination linked TRBV19 to TRBJ2-3, with TRBD1 matching 8 junction bases. The encoded CDR3 is CASGTGLRTDTQYF. Read as DNA, the sequence is TGTGCCAGTGGGACAGGTCTTAGGACAGATACGCAGTATTTT. The full variable domain, completed from the reference TRBV19 and TRBJ2-3 proteins outside the CDR3, reads DGGITQSPKYLFRKEGQNVTLSCEQNLNHDAMYWYRQDPGQGLRLIYYSQIVNDFQKGDIAEGYSVSREKKESFPLTVTSAQKNPTAFYLCASGTGLRTDTQYFGPGTRLTVL.